Shown below are 27 T cell receptor beta chains from a single sample sequenced in a study of T-cell memory formation after mild COVID-19. TCRdb passed the 5' RACE reads through MiXCR, listing each CDR3 protein once. The sample yields 270,000 or so distinct CDR3 sequences, 16% seen once. The material sequenced was PBMCs or a T cell subset sorted from them (not recorded which). The receptors here all came from a man between 18 and 29 years old who had mild COVID-19 (a few samples of this study predate the infection). Cell type and time point are not known.

J is TRBJ2-3 and V is TRBV4-3, with D maybe TRBD1 (6 bases). There are 17 residues in the CDR3. Germline lookup yields CDR1 LGHNA and CDR2 YSLEER. The V gene lost 3 bases and the J gene lost 1 base, with 17 bases spanning the gap. The CDR3 loop reads CASSQATGSFRTDTQYF. The DNA of the CDR3 is TGCGCCAGCAGCCAGGCCACAGGGAGCTTCCGCACAGATACGCAGTATTTT.

V is TRBV4-3 and J is TRBJ2-7; no firm D call. The germline V and J ends were trimmed by 0 bases and 3 bases, with 15 bases remaining between them. This CDR3 spans 16 amino acids. Germline V CDR1 and CDR2: LGHNA, YSLEER. CDR3 residues: CASSQEPRWRLYEQYV. CDR3 DNA sequence: TGCGCCAGCAGCCAAGAACCCCGATGGCGGCTCTACGAGCAGTACGTC.

The chain joins TRBV4-1 to TRBJ1-2; TRBD1 aligns across 7 bases. Germline V gene sequence: CDR1 MGHRA, CDR2 YSYEKL. The CDR3 length is 17 residues. V trimming: 4 bases; J trimming: 0 bases; junction bases outside the gene matches: 11. The CDR3 nucleotides are TGCGCCAGCAGCCCCAGGGACAGTATAGGGGCTAACTATGGCTACACCTTC. Translated, it gives CASSPRDSIGANYGYTF.

This clonotype was seen only a few times. DNA of the CDR3: TGTGCCAGCAGCCGGGCGTTAGTAGCTTTCTTT. Its protein product is CASSRALVAFF. This chain joins TRBV28 and TRBJ1-1; unclear D gene. Trimming removed 6 bases at V and 10 bases at J, with 12 bases between. The length of the CDR3 is 11 residues. The germline CDR1 and CDR2 sequences are MDHEN and SYDVKM.

As concerns this clonotype: One end of the junction does not line up with germline, which may come from a read error. This chain uses TRBV28 with TRBJ1-2, with TRBD1 identical over 7 bases. This CDR3 has 13 amino acids. Germline-derived CDR1 and CDR2 are MDHEN and SYDVKM. The CDR3 DNA reads TGTGCCAGCAAAGAGGGAGGGGGCGCACACCCACGCTTC. Its translation: CASKEGGGAHPRF.

The chain joins TRBV18 to TRBJ2-7; 8 nucleotides align to TRBD1. V lost 1 base, J lost 2 bases, and 1 base stayed unmatched. This CDR3 region has 14 residues. Looked up from germline, CDR1 is KGHSH and CDR2 is LQKENI. The CDR3 DNA follows: TGTGCCAGCTCACCACGACAGGGGACCTACGAGCAGTACGTC. Its protein is CASSPRQGTYEQYV.

This clonotype has more than one count but fewer than ten. The chain couples TRBV27 to TRBJ2-5, with D perhaps being TRBD1 or TRBD2 (5 bases each). Germline values: CDR1 MNHEY, CDR2 SMNVEV (reference sequence). The CDR3 consists of 14 residues. Trimming took 7 bases from V and 1 from J, leaving 13 bases between them. As DNA, the CDR3 is TGTGCCAGCACCCCCCGGGGCCGCCAAGAGACCCAGTACTTC. This encodes CASTPRGRQETQYF.

This clonotype was detected a few times. V is TRBV7-2 and J is TRBJ1-2; 9 positions match TRBD1. The germline V gene encodes CDR1 SGHTA and CDR2 FQGNSA. CDR3 length: 13 amino acids. V lost 4 bases, J lost 6 bases, and 3 bases stayed unmatched. CDR3 bases: TGTGCCAGCAGCTGGGACAGGGTGAATGGCTACACCTTC. Translating it yields CASSWDRVNGYTF. Drawing the rest from reference TRBV7-2 and TRBJ1-2, the complete variable domain is GAGVSQSPSNKVTEKGKDVELRCDPISGHTALYWYRQSLGQGLEFLIYFQGNSAPDKSGLPSDRFSAERTGGSVSTLTIQRTQQEDSAVYLCASSWDRVNGYTFGSGTRLTVV.

This clonotype was observed at least ten times. The chain recombines TRBV18 with TRBJ2-2, with D possibly matching TRBD1 (6 bases). The germline V gene has CDR1 KGHSH and CDR2 LQKENI. CDR3 size: 15 residues. V dropped 4 bases and J dropped 1 base, with 10 bases sitting between them. CDR3 in amino acids: CASSLGHKNTGELFF. The CDR3 region has the DNA TGTGCCAGCTCACTGGGACACAAGAACACCGGGGAGCTGTTTTTT.

This clonotype was picked up many times. DNA for the CDR3: TGTGCCACCAACAGCGGGGGGTTCTACGAGCAGTACGTC. This encodes CATNSGGFYEQYV. This rearrangement joins TRBV6-1 to TRBJ2-7, with 9 bases lining up with TRBD2. Germline lookup yields CDR1 MNHNS and CDR2 SASEGT. The V gene end was trimmed by 10 bases and the J gene end by 3 bases; junction bases not matched to a gene: 7. This CDR3 has 13 residues.

This clonotype came up a few times. The V call is TRBV20-1, the J call TRBJ2-1; possibly TRBD2 for D (6 bases). From germline, CDR1 is DFQATT and CDR2 SNEGSKA (reference sequence). This CDR3 is 12 amino acids long. Trimming left V 6 bases short and J 2 bases short, with 8 bases between. The CDR3 sequence: CSARGTYNEQFF. DNA of the CDR3: TGCAGTGCCCGCGGGACCTACAATGAGCAGTTCTTC.

This chain links TRBV6-2 or TRBV6-3 with TRBJ2-1, with 7 bases fitting TRBD2. The CDR3 totals 15 residues. The junction had 4 bases not matched to a gene; V was cut back by 3 bases and J by 2 bases. Germline V CDR1 and CDR2: MNHEY, SVGEGT. Here the CDR3 reads CASSYIRGAYNEQFF. As DNA, the CDR3 is TGTGCCAGCAGTTATATCCGGGGGGCCTACAATGAGCAGTTCTTC.

Ten or more counts support this clonotype. The chain has TRBV4-3 and TRBJ2-3; 9 positions agree with TRBD1. J was trimmed by 2 bases and V by 0 bases; bases with no gene match: 3. The CDR3 sequence is 16 residues long. The germline gives CDR1 LGHNA, CDR2 YSLEER. CDR3 region: CASSQDGTGITDTQYF. The CDR3 DNA reads as TGCGCCAGCAGCCAAGACGGGACAGGGATCACAGATACGCAGTATTTT.

This chain connects TRBV27 to TRBJ2-7, with 8 bases lining up with TRBD1. Germline CDR1 is MNHEY and CDR2 is SMNVEV (reference sequence). The trim removed 3 bases at V and 4 bases at J, leaving 8 bases unmatched. This CDR3 has 15 residues. CDR3 amino acids: CASSLSGQGGYEQYF. In DNA form, the CDR3 reads TGTGCCAGCAGTTTGTCCGGACAGGGCGGGTACGAGCAGTACTTC.

The rearrangement uses TRBV7-2 and TRBJ1-1; D is perhaps TRBD1 (5 bases). The V end was cut by 4 bases, the J end by 2 bases, with 11 bases between. The CDR3 runs to 14 residues. Germline assignment: CDR1 SGHTA and CDR2 FQGNSA. The CDR3 region is CASSSRTSNTEAFF. The DNA for the CDR3 is TGTGCCAGCAGCTCCAGGACATCTAACACTGAAGCTTTCTTT.

This clonotype was seen more than once but under ten times. This chain joins TRBV7-2 and TRBJ2-5, with D perhaps TRBD1 (5 bases). The CDR3 extends over 12 amino acids. In germline, CDR1 is SGHTA, CDR2 FQGNSA. Deletions cut 5 bases from V and 5 bases from J, with 9 bases between. The CDR3 sequence is CASSPTVETQYF. Written as DNA, the CDR3 is TGTGCCAGCAGCCCGACAGTGGAGACCCAGTACTTC.

The chain has TRBV10-3 and TRBJ1-1; D perhaps matches TRBD1 (6 bases). V was trimmed by 0 bases and J by 4 bases, leaving 15 bases between them. CDR1 and CDR2 from the germline V gene are ENHRY and SYGVKD. The CDR3 loop spans 16 amino acids. The CDR3 region is CAISESLLRGGTEAFF. The CDR3, as DNA: TGTGCCATCAGTGAGTCCCTCCTCCGAGGGGGCACTGAAGCTTTCTTT.

The rearrangement links TRBV6-1 to TRBJ1-6; no clear D gene. This CDR3 is 13 amino acids long. V was pared by 5 bases and J by 8 bases, with 10 bases between. CDR1 is MNHNS, CDR2 SASEGT, per germline. The DNA for the CDR3 is TGTGCCAGCAGTCTAGAAGGTGATTCACCCCTCCACTTT. It encodes CASSLEGDSPLHF.

This clonotype has a handful of counts. The gene calls are TRBV5-6 and TRBJ2-4; TRBD2 might be the D (5 bases). V was cut by 2 bases and J by 1 base, with 19 bases left in between. Per germline, CDR1 SGHDT and CDR2 YYEEEE. The CDR3 spans 18 residues. The CDR3 DNA reads as TGTGCCAGCAGCTTCCGACCGGGAAGAGTTATGGCCAAAAACATTCAGTACTTC. Encoded protein: CASSFRPGRVMAKNIQYF.

There are many counts of this clonotype. The chain links TRBV5-1 to TRBJ2-5; 8 bases fit TRBD2. Germline loops: CDR1 SGHRS, CDR2 YFSETQ. Germline trimming cut 0 bases from V and 2 bases from J; bases unmatched to any gene: 3. The CDR3 runs to 15 residues. CDR3 residues: CASSLVASGQETQYF. In DNA form, the CDR3 reads TGCGCCAGCAGCTTGGTGGCTAGCGGGCAAGAGACCCAGTACTTC.

This clonotype has a handful of counts. The rearrangement links TRBV5-1 to TRBJ1-5, with D perhaps TRBD1 (5 bases). V was trimmed by 2 bases and J by 1 base, leaving 19 bases between them. Germline-derived CDR1 and CDR2 are SGHRS and YFSETQ. This CDR3 has 18 amino acids. The CDR3 protein is CASSLAPGGALSNQPQHF. As DNA, the CDR3 is TGCGCCAGCAGCTTAGCCCCAGGAGGGGCTCTAAGCAATCAGCCCCAGCATTTT.

The chain links TRBV27 to TRBJ2-5; a weak D match, TRBD2 (6 bases). CDR1 and CDR2 from the germline V gene are MNHEY and SMNVEV (reference sequence). This CDR3 is 15 amino acids long. V lost 3 bases, J lost 2 bases, and 13 bases lay in between. CDR3 bases: TGTGCCAGCAGTTTGGCGGGGTTACGGCAAGAGACCCAGTACTTC. Its translation is CASSLAGLRQETQYF.

A few counts support this clonotype. The V and J genes are TRBV6-5 and TRBJ2-3, with 8 bases lining up with TRBD2. J was trimmed by 2 bases and V by 2 bases; bases with no gene match: 9. Germline values: CDR1 MNHEY, CDR2 SVGAGI. The CDR3 totals 17 residues. CDR3 loop: CASSYNPAGALTDTQYF. The CDR3 nucleotides read TGTGCCAGCAGTTACAACCCAGCGGGGGCGCTCACAGATACGCAGTATTTT.

This chain links TRBV15 with TRBJ2-3; TRBD1 might be the D (5 bases). Germline V lookup: CDR1 LNHNV, CDR2 YYDKDF (reference sequence). The CDR3 contains 13 residues. With 1 base removed from V and 4 bases from J, the gap between germline ends came to 6 bases. CDR3 bases: TGTGCCACCAGCAGAGTAGGGGCAGATACGCAGTATTTT. Translated: CATSRVGADTQYF.

The V and J genes are TRBV7-2 and TRBJ1-2; D is possibly TRBD1 (6 bases). The CDR3 is 14 amino acids. Trimming removed 5 bases from V and 8 bases from J, with 18 bases in between. CDR1 and CDR2 from the germline V gene are SGHTA and FQGNSA. DNA for the CDR3: TGTGCCAGCAGCCTCAGGGGACCATCCCGAGGCTACACCTTC. This translates into CASSLRGPSRGYTF.

The sample holds many counts of this clonotype. The chain links TRBV7-2 to TRBJ1-2, with unresolved D. Germline assignment: CDR1 SGHTA and CDR2 FQGNSA. The CDR3 extends over 14 amino acids. Trimming removed 1 base at V and 4 bases at J, with 10 bases between. CDR3 sequence (DNA): TGTGCCAGCAGCTTAGGTGGCAGGTTCTATGGCTACACCTTC. Translated, it gives CASSLGGRFYGYTF.

This clonotype was found a few times. The J gene is TRBJ2-5, the V gene TRBV20-1; D could derive from TRBD1 or TRBD2 (6 bases each). The CDR3 covers 14 residues. Germline V lookup: CDR1 DFQATT, CDR2 SNEGSKA (reference sequence). V was trimmed by 7 bases and J by 3 bases, leaving 18 bases between them. CDR3: CSVQRGELKETQYF. DNA for the CDR3: TGCAGTGTTCAGAGGGGGGAACTCAAAGAGACCCAGTACTTC.